A single sample gave rise to the 12 T cell receptor beta chains below, sequenced in a study of CD8+CD57+ T cells in acquired aplastic anemia (dated by TCRdb to the late 2010s). Flow cytometry had shown CD8+CD57+ cell expansion in the patients selected for sequencing. TCRdb records Illumina HiSeq 2000 as the sequencer. TCR beta VDJ combination and CDR3 sequence profiling used genomic DNA as the template. The raw public data were reprocessed by TCRdb itself: fastp quality trimming at Q25, MiXCR clonotype calling, in-frame beta chains only. Entries are consolidated by CDR3 protein sequence, retaining the most common genes and DNA. The sample data list more than 200,000 distinct CDR3 sequences, and around 49% of these were observed just once. The ten biggest clones cover 15% to 20% of the sample. Sequencing was carried out using sorted CD4+, CD8+, or CD8+CD57+ T cells (not recorded which) from PBMCs. The source is a human donor with aplastic anemia.

Many counts were recorded for this clonotype. The rearrangement uses TRBV5-6 and TRBJ2-3, with 8 bases fitting TRBD2. V was pared by 0 bases and J by 1 base, with 4 bases of the junction left unmatched. Germline loops: CDR1 SGHDT, CDR2 YYEEEE. The CDR3 runs 16 residues. For the CDR3, the DNA is TGTGCCAGCAGCTTGGAGTCGGGGGGGGGCACAGATACGCAGTATTTT. Protein: CASSLESGGGTDTQYF.

Concerning this clonotype itself: A much larger clone differs from this one at a single base, so this may be a read error. The V gene is TRBV5-8, the J gene TRBJ2-6, with D perhaps TRBD2 (6 bases). The germline gives CDR1 SGHTS, CDR2 YDEGEE. Trimming stripped 1 base from V and 1 base from J, with 15 bases between. The CDR3 extends over 18 amino acids. CDR3 loop: CASSLWRGRGSGANVLTF. CDR3 nucleotide sequence: TGTGCCAGCAGCTTGTGGCGGGGAAGGGGTTCTGGGGCCAACGTCCTGACTTTC.

This clonotype was counted at least ten times. V and J are TRBV9 and TRBJ1-6, with D possibly TRBD1 on 5 matching bases. V shed 3 bases and J shed 5 bases, with 9 bases lying between them. CDR3 length: 14 residues. CDR1 is SGDLS and CDR2 is YYNGEE in the germline V gene. In nucleotides, the CDR3 is TGTGCCAGCAGCGGGGGCCCGAATAATTCACCCCTCCACTTT. Translation gives CASSGGPNNSPLHF.

About this clonotype: As the CDR3 is not closed by the conserved phenylalanine or tryptophan, this likely results from a read error. J is TRBJ1-1 and V is TRBV2, with D hard to call. Between the trimmed V and J ends, which lost 8 bases and 0 bases, there was a span of 16 bases. This CDR3 has 15 amino acids. Germline CDR1 reads SNHLY; CDR2 reads FYNNEI. CDR3 in amino acids: CASAPGSQLNTEAFS. The CDR3 region has the DNA TGTGCCAGCGCCCCCGGGTCGCAGCTGAACACTGAAGCTTTCTCT.

V usage is TRBV12-3 or TRBV12-4 and J usage is TRBJ1-4, with a possible D match to TRBD1 (5 bases). The CDR3 contains 22 residues. V was trimmed by 1 base and J by 5 bases, leaving 32 bases between them. CDR3 sequence reads: CASSLVPRDRTLMGARNEKLFF. CDR3 nucleotides: TGTGCCAGCAGTTTAGTTCCTAGGGACCGCACATTAATGGGCGCCCGAAATGAAAAACTGTTTTTT.

This clonotype has a count of ten or more. CDR3 sequence: CASSQAMTSGETQETQYF. The CDR3, as DNA: TGCGCCAGCAGCCAAGCCATGACTAGCGGGGAAACCCAAGAGACCCAGTACTTC. The gene calls are TRBV4-1 and TRBJ2-5; 11 bases match TRBD2. This CDR3 comprises 18 residues. Trimming cost V 1 base and J 1 base; bases outside gene matches: 8. Per germline, CDR1 MGHRA and CDR2 YSYEKL.

Of note for this clonotype: Likely a read error: the CDR3 ends without its conserved phenylalanine or tryptophan. It is unclear where the CDR3 begins or ends on the DNA, so no DNA is shown, and the CDR3 is as TCRdb lists it. The genes are TRBV19 and TRBJ1-6. Germline CDR1 and CDR2: LNHDA and SQIVND (reference sequence). Including both end residues, the CDR3 is 8 amino acids long. The chain's CDR3 is CASIRRYS.

The chain is built from TRBV6-1 and TRBJ2-7, with D possibly being TRBD1 or TRBD2 (5 bases each). CDR1 and CDR2 from the germline V gene are MNHNS and SASEGT. The CDR3 is 10 amino acids. CDR3 nucleotides: TGTGAACGGGGACGAGACGAGAAGTACGTC. Translating gives CERGRDEKYV.

This clonotype was counted a few times. Since a much larger clone is just one base distant, this may be a read error. The genes are TRBV7-9 and TRBJ1-2; no clear D gene. CDR3 length: 15 residues. From germline, CDR1 is SEHNR and CDR2 FQNEAQ (reference sequence). V was pared by 5 bases and J by 3 bases, with 16 bases between. The CDR3 here is CASSPYSRADYGYTF. Here the CDR3 DNA reads TGTGCCAGCAGCCCCTACTCGAGAGCGGACTATGGCTACACCTTC. Full variable domain (missing parts from reference TRBV7-9 and TRBJ1-2): DTGVSQNPRHKITKRGQNVTFRCDPISEHNRLYWYRQTLGQGPEFLTYFQNEAQLEKSRLLSDRFSAERPKGSFSTLEIQRTEQGDSAMYLCASSPYSRADYGYTFGSGTRLTVV.

The chain uses TRBV20-1 and TRBJ1-6; D unresolved. In germline, CDR1 is DFQATT, CDR2 SNEGSKA (reference sequence). This CDR3 region has 15 residues. Trimming took off 3 bases at V and 3 bases at J, with 12 bases between the two ends. CDR3 nucleotide sequence: TGCAGTGCTAGTTCGGCCAGGCACTATAATTCACCCCTCCACTTT. Its translation is CSASSARHYNSPLHF.

This chain connects TRBV5-5 to TRBJ2-7; 7 bases line up with TRBD1. The length of the CDR3 is 12 residues. CDR1 is SGHKS and CDR2 is YYEKEE in the germline V gene (reference sequence). V shed 4 bases and J 6 bases; nucleotides not matched to a gene: 4. CDR3 bases: TGTGCCAGCAGCGCAGGGACAGTCGAGCAGTACTTC. The encoded protein is CASSAGTVEQYF.

In its sample, this clonotype was seen many times. The chain employs TRBV7-9 and TRBJ1-1; the match to TRBD1 covers 7 bases. Germline CDR1 SEHNR, CDR2 FQNEAQ (reference sequence). The V gene end was trimmed by 6 bases and the J gene end by 5 bases; junction bases not matched to a gene: 9. This CDR3 spans 14 amino acids. In nucleotides, the CDR3 is TGTGCCAGCAGTAAAGAGACAGGGACGACTGAAGCTTTCTTT. Protein sequence: CASSKETGTTEAFF.